Below are 23 T cell receptor beta chains sequenced from a single sample in a study of CD8 T cells in ankylosing spondylitis. General study points: About 8 highly homologous variants made up a TCR beta motif, and this motif appeared characteristic of ankylosing spondylitis blood.

TCRdb re-called the 5' RACE reads with MiXCR, one entry per CDR3 protein. Of 100,000 to 150,000 distinct CDR3 sequences listed, approximately 17% were seen once; the top ten hold 30% to 35%. Their cognate antigens are unknown. Sequencing used blood, either unsorted or a sorted T cell fraction (not recorded which). The receptors shown here come from a male donor with ankylosing spondylitis.

The rearrangement links TRBV5-1 to TRBJ2-7; 9 positions match TRBD2. J was trimmed by 5 bases and V by 4 bases; bases with no gene match: 10. Germline V lookup: CDR1 SGHRS, CDR2 YFSETQ. The CDR3 runs 15 residues. CDR3 coding DNA: TGCGCCAGCAGCCCCCCCGGCGGGGGGGGCGACGAGCAGTACTTC. Encoded protein: CASSPPGGGGDEQYF. Complete variable domain (other parts from reference TRBV5-1 and TRBJ2-7): KAGVTQTPRYLIKTRGQQVTLSCSPISGHRSVSWYQQTPGQGLQFLFEYFSETQRNKGNFPGRFSGRQFSNSRSEMNVSTLELGDSALYLCASSPPGGGGDEQYFGPGTRLTVT.

This clonotype has a handful of counts. The V gene is TRBV7-9, the J gene TRBJ2-7; tentative D call: TRBD1 (8 bases). The V gene lost 1 base and the J gene lost 0 bases, with 16 bases spanning the gap. Germline CDR1 reads SEHNR; CDR2 reads FQNEAQ (reference sequence). The CDR3 covers 17 residues. The CDR3 DNA sequence: TGTGCCAGCAGCTTAGGCCAACAGGGGGGGAGCTCCTACGAGCAGTACTTC. This translates into CASSLGQQGGSSYEQYF.

The genes are TRBV12-3 or TRBV12-4 and TRBJ2-7; D gene unclear. This CDR3 has 13 residues. V dropped 4 bases and J dropped 2 bases, with 9 bases sitting between them. This CDR3 reads CASSSGGAYEQYF. As DNA, the CDR3 is TGTGCCAGCAGTTCAGGTGGGGCCTACGAGCAGTACTTC.

There are many counts of this clonotype. The V gene is TRBV14, the J gene TRBJ1-2; D is possibly TRBD1 (6 bases). The V end was cut by 4 bases, the J end by 2 bases, with 14 bases between. CDR1 is SGHDN and CDR2 is FVKESK in the germline V gene. This CDR3 has 15 amino acids. CDR3: CASSPNTGSNYGYTF. For the CDR3, the DNA is TGTGCCAGCAGCCCCAACACAGGGTCCAACTATGGCTACACCTTC.

This clonotype came up a few times. The chain recombines TRBV9 with TRBJ2-1, with D maybe TRBD1 (5 bases). Germline CDR1 reads SGDLS; CDR2 reads YYNGEE. Trimming left V 0 bases short and J 10 bases short, with 14 bases between. This CDR3 contains 14 residues. The CDR3 DNA reads TGTGCCAGCAGCGTAGAGGGGATGGAGACAGAGCAGTTCTTC. Protein product: CASSVEGMETEQFF.

V gene TRBV5-1 combines with J gene TRBJ2-1; the D call may be TRBD1 or TRBD2 (6 bases each). The CDR3 covers 16 residues. Germline V gives CDR1 SGHRS, CDR2 YFSETQ. Trimming pared 0 bases from V and 10 bases from J, leaving 20 bases between. CDR3 residues: CASSLAGGVVGGEQFF. CDR3 nucleotide sequence: TGCGCCAGCAGCTTGGCCGGGGGAGTAGTGGGGGGCGAGCAGTTCTTC.

The chain recombines TRBV12-3 or TRBV12-4 with TRBJ2-2; D is possibly TRBD2 (6 bases). V lost 5 bases and J lost 5, with 9 bases in between. CDR3 length: 13 residues. The DNA for the CDR3 is TGTGCCAGCAGTCAACTAGCAACCGGGGAGCTGTTTTTT. As protein: CASSQLATGELFF.

The rearrangement uses TRBV6-5 and TRBJ2-7; TRBD2 agrees at 10 bases. The length of the CDR3 is 17 residues. Looked up from germline, CDR1 is MNHEY and CDR2 is SVGAGI. V dropped 0 bases and J dropped 6; count of bases not matched to a gene: 11. In DNA, the CDR3 is TGTGCCAGCAGTTACTCTTGGACTAGCGGCCGCTTTGGCGAGCAGTACTTC. This gives the protein CASSYSWTSGRFGEQYF.

The CDR3 sequence: CASSMTGIPKNIQYF. CDR3 DNA sequence: TGTGCCAGCAGTATGACGGGAATCCCGAAAAACATTCAGTACTTC. The chain combines TRBV27 with TRBJ2-4; possible D gene TRBD2, 5 bases. V was trimmed by 5 bases and J by 4 bases, leaving 15 bases between them. Germline V gene data show CDR1 as MNHEY and CDR2 as SMNVEV (reference sequence). The CDR3 extends over 15 amino acids.

This clonotype occurred a few times. This rearrangement joins TRBV6-1 to TRBJ2-3; TRBD2 agrees at 9 bases. Germline assignment: CDR1 MNHNS and CDR2 SASEGT. With V trimmed by 5 bases and J by 6 bases, 12 bases remained unmatched. This CDR3 is 16 amino acids long. The CDR3 sequence is CASSPPPSGVRDTQYF. CDR3 DNA sequence: TGTGCCAGCAGTCCACCCCCTAGCGGGGTCAGGGATACGCAGTATTTT.

The chain combines TRBV9 with TRBJ1-1, with TRBD1 matching over 7 bases. Looked up from germline, CDR1 is SGDLS and CDR2 is YYNGEE. Trimming removed 4 bases from V and 3 bases from J; junction bases left unmatched: 3. There are 13 residues in the CDR3. CDR3 loop: CASSSRGDTEAFF. The CDR3 DNA follows: TGTGCCAGCAGCTCCAGGGGGGACACTGAAGCTTTCTTT.

V usage is TRBV9 and J usage is TRBJ1-2; TRBD1 agrees at 7 bases. This CDR3 comprises 16 residues. The J segment lost 4 bases and the V segment lost 0 bases, leaving 9 bases of the junction unmatched. Germline-derived CDR1 and CDR2 are SGDLS and YYNGEE. The CDR3 nucleotides are TGTGCCAGCAGCGTAGAGGCCCGGGACAGTCCCTATGGCTACACCTTC. Its translation: CASSVEARDSPYGYTF.

This chain links TRBV12-3 or TRBV12-4 with TRBJ2-7; TRBD2 might be the D (5 bases). The V gene lost 7 bases and the J gene lost 5 bases, with 12 bases spanning the gap. There are 12 residues in the CDR3. CDR3 sequence reads: CASTLGLHEQYF. CDR3 DNA sequence: TGTGCCAGCACCCTAGGACTCCACGAGCAGTACTTC.

V and J are TRBV4-1 and TRBJ2-7, with D possibly matching TRBD1 (6 bases). Germline CDR1 reads MGHRA; CDR2 reads YSYEKL. V was clipped by 4 bases and J by 5 bases, with 15 bases between them. The CDR3 is made up of 14 amino acids. This chain's CDR3 is CASSLGAGDDEQYF. CDR3 in DNA: TGCGCCAGCAGCCTGGGGGCAGGGGACGACGAGCAGTACTTC.

Only a few counts were recorded for this clonotype. V and J are TRBV5-8 and TRBJ2-3; no definite D call. V was clipped by 6 bases and J by 0 bases, with 17 bases between them. CDR1 and CDR2 from the germline V gene are SGHTS and YDEGEE. The CDR3 length is 16 residues. CDR3 DNA sequence: TGTGCCAGCACCGTGGGTCTTTTCGCTAGCACAGATACGCAGTATTTT. Translation gives CASTVGLFASTDTQYF.

A few counts support this clonotype. The chain employs TRBV6-1 and TRBJ1-6; 8 bases are a match to TRBD1. V shed 5 bases, J shed 10 bases, and the junction held 7 bases outside the gene matches. The V gene's germline CDR1 is MNHNS and CDR2 SASEGT. The CDR3 consists of 14 residues. For the CDR3, the DNA is TGTGCCAGCAGTCCCACAGGGGGTAAATCACCCCTCCACTTT. It specifies CASSPTGGKSPLHF.

This clonotype was counted between two and nine times. This chain connects TRBV4-1 to TRBJ2-1; 7 bases match TRBD2. Germline V gene sequence: CDR1 MGHRA, CDR2 YSYEKL. The ends lost 4 bases at V and 5 bases at J; junction bases unmatched: 11. There are 16 residues in the CDR3. CDR3 DNA sequence: TGCGCCAGCAGCCGTCCTCCGGCGGGGGTAAACAATGAGCAGTTCTTC. It encodes CASSRPPAGVNNEQFF.

This clonotype was counted a few times. V gene TRBV28 combines with J gene TRBJ1-1; D unresolved. CDR1 is MDHEN, CDR2 SYDVKM, per germline. V was cut by 2 bases and J by 5 bases, with 9 bases left in between. The length of the CDR3 is 13 residues. The CDR3 is CASSLNFDTEAFF. In DNA form, the CDR3 reads TGTGCCAGCAGTTTAAACTTCGATACTGAAGCTTTCTTT. The full variable domain, with the rest looked up from reference TRBV28 and TRBJ1-1, is DVKVTQSSRYLVKRTGEKVFLECVQDMDHENMFWYRQDPGLGLRLIYFSYDVKMKEKGDIPEGYSVSREKKERFSLILESASTNQTSMYLCASSLNFDTEAFFGQGTRLTVV.

This clonotype was counted many times. The chain joins TRBV20-1 to TRBJ2-1, with D possibly being TRBD1 or TRBD2 (5 bases each). Germline V gives CDR1 DFQATT, CDR2 SNEGSKA (reference sequence). With 3 bases removed from V and 2 bases from J, the gap between germline ends came to 14 bases. The CDR3 is 15 amino acids. The CDR3 region has the DNA TGCAGTGCTAGCTTGGGGGTCGCAGCCTACAATGAGCAGTTCTTC. It yields the protein CSASLGVAAYNEQFF.

This clonotype has ten or more counts. This chain connects TRBV12-3 or TRBV12-4 to TRBJ1-2, with 7 bases aligning to TRBD1. The CDR3 runs 12 residues. V shed 7 bases and J 4 bases; nucleotides not matched to a gene: 3. CDR3: CASTRDSYGYTF. The CDR3, as DNA: TGTGCCAGCACCAGGGACAGCTATGGCTACACCTTC.

J is TRBJ2-7 and V is TRBV10-3; 8 bases align to TRBD2. V lost 10 bases, J lost 3 bases, and 5 bases stayed unmatched. Germline assignment: CDR1 ENHRY and CDR2 SYGVKD. This CDR3 region has 12 residues. The CDR3 sequence is CASGLADYEQYF. CDR3 sequence (DNA): TGTGCCAGCGGACTAGCCGACTACGAGCAGTACTTC.

The CDR3 sequence: CATSRDRLAGGHHEQYF. CDR3 nucleotides: TGTGCCACCAGCAGAGATCGATTAGCGGGAGGGCACCACGAGCAGTACTTC. This chain links TRBV15 with TRBJ2-7, with 11 bases identical to TRBD2. With V trimmed by 0 bases and J by 5 bases, 9 bases remained unmatched. The CDR3 loop spans 17 amino acids. Germline values: CDR1 LNHNV, CDR2 YYDKDF (reference sequence). The variable domain in full, with the rest retrieved from reference TRBV15 and TRBJ2-7, is DAMVIQNPRYQVTQFGKPVTLSCSQTLNHNVMYWYQQKSSQAPKLLFHYYDKDFNNEADTPDNFQSRRPNTSFCFLDIRSPGLGDTAMYLCATSRDRLAGGHHEQYFGPGTRLTVT.

The table lists this clonotype with many counts. The chain uses TRBV5-1 and TRBJ2-5, with D possibly being TRBD2 (6 bases). Germline V gives CDR1 SGHRS, CDR2 YFSETQ. This CDR3 is 15 amino acids long. V lost 3 bases and J lost 2, with 14 bases in between. CDR3 sequence reads: CASSSEGRIQETQYF. In DNA form, the CDR3 reads TGCGCCAGCAGCTCAGAGGGGAGGATACAAGAGACCCAGTACTTC.